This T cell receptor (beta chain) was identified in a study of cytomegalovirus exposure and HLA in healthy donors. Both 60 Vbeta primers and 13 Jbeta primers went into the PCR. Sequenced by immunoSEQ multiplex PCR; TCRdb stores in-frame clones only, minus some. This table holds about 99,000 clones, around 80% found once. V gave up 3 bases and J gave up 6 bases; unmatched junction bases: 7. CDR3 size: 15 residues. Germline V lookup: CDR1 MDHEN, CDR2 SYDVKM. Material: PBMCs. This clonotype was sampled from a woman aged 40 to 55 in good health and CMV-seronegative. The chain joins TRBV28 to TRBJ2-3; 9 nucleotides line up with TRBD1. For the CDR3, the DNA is TGTGCCAGCAGTTTGATAATCGACAGGGGGGATACGCAGTATTTT. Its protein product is CASSLIIDRGDTQYF.